This T cell receptor beta chain was documented in a study of blood T cell repertoires in COVID-19. Germline trimming cut 0 bases from V and 2 bases from J; bases unmatched to any gene: 4. CDR1 is SGDLS, CDR2 YYNGEE, per germline. CDR3 length: 16 amino acids. The repertoire was sequenced with immunoSEQ multiplex PCR; TCRdb's copy has only in-frame clones and lacks some. The sample records 150,000 to 170,000 clones, about 80% being singletons. V and J are TRBV9 and TRBJ2-2; the match to TRBD2 covers 7 bases. Input material: peripheral blood. The receptor's source is a woman aged 55-70 years with acute or convalescent COVID-19. DNA of the CDR3: TGTGCCAGCAGCGTAGGTGGGGGACTAAACACCGGGGAGCTGTTTTTT. Translation gives CASSVGGGLNTGELFF.